This T cell receptor beta chain is from a study of CD8 T cells in cerebrospinal fluid in Alzheimer's disease. Neurodegeneration in patients was confirmed with biomarkers including neurofilament, amyloid-beta and tau. TCRdb reprocessed the 10x single-cell sequencing reads and stores each CDR3 protein as one record, lacking DNA. This table holds roughly 1,500 distinct CDR3 sequences. This CDR3 has 11 amino acids. The germline gives CDR1 DFQATT, CDR2 SNEGSKA (reference sequence). Its frequency marks this clonotype as medium-sized. The sequence was collected from a human donor with Alzheimer's disease. This chain links TRBV20-1 with TRBJ2-5. The sequenced material came from cerebrospinal fluid. The CDR3 region is CSGLFQETQYF.